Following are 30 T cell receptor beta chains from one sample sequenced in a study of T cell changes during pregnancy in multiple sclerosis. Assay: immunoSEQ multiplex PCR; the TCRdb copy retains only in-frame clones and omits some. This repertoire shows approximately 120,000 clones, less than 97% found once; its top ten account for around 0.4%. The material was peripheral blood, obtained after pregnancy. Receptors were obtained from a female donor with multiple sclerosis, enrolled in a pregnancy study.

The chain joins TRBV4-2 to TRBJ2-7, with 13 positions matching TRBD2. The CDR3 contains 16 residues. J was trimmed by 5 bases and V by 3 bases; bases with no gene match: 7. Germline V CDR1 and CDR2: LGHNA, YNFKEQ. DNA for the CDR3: TGTGCCAGCAGCCAGGCCGGGACTAGCGGGATGAACGAGCAGTACTTC. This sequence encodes CASSQAGTSGMNEQYF.

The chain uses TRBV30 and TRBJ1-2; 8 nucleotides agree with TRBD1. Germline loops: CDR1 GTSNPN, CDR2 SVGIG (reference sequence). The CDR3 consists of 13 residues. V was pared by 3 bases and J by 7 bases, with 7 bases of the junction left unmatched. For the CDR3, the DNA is TGTGCCTGGAGAAGGCAGGGGGCGGGTGGCTACACCTTC. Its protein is CAWRRQGAGGYTF.

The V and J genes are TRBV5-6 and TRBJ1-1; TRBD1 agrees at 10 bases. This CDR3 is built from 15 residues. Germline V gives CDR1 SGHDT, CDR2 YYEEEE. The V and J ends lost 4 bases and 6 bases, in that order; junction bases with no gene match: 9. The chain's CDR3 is CASSLTGTGESEAFF. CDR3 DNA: TGTGCCAGCAGCCTGACCGGGACAGGGGAGTCTGAAGCTTTCTTT. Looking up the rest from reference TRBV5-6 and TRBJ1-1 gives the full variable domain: DAGVTQSPTHLIKTRGQQVTLRCSPKSGHDTVSWYQQALGQGPQFIFQYYEEEERQRGNFPDRFSGHQFPNYSSELNVNALLLGDSALYLCASSLTGTGESEAFFGQGTRLTVV.

Here the CDR3 DNA reads TGTGCCATCAGTCGAGATCTCCGGGACACCTTAGGAGGCTACACCTTC. It is translated as CAISRDLRDTLGGYTF. The chain carries TRBV10-3 and TRBJ1-2, with a tentative D call TRBD1 (6 bases). Germline-derived CDR1 and CDR2 are ENHRY and SYGVKD. V was cut by 5 bases and J by 8 bases, with 24 bases left in between. The CDR3 extends over 16 amino acids.

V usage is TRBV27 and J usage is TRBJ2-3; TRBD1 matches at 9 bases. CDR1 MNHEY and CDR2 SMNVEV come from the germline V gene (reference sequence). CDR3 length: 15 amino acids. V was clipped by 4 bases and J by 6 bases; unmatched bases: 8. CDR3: CASSSDRGDWDTQYF. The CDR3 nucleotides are TGTGCCAGCAGTTCCGACAGGGGGGATTGGGATACGCAGTATTTT.

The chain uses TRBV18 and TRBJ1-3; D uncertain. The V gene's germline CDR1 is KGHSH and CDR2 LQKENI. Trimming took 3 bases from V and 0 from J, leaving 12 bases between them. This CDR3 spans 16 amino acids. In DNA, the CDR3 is TGTGCCAGCTCACCGGCGGCCTGGAGCTCTGGAAACACCATATATTTT. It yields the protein CASSPAAWSSGNTIYF.

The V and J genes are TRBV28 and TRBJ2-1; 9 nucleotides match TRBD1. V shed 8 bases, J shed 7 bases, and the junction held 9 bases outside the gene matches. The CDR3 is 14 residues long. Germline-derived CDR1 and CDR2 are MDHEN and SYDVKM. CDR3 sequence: CASSRDRVKNEQFF. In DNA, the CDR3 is TGTGCCAGCTCCCGGGACAGGGTAAAGAATGAGCAGTTCTTC.

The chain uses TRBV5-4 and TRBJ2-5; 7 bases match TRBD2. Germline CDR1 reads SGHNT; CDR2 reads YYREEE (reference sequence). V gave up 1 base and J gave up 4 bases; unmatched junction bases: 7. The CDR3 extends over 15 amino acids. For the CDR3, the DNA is TGTGCCAGCAGCTTGCCTCGGGGGGAGGGAGAGACCCAGTACTTC. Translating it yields CASSLPRGEGETQYF.

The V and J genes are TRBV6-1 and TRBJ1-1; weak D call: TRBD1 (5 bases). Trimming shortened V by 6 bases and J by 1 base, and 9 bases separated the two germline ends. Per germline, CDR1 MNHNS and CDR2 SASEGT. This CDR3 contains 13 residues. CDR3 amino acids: CASSTGQNTEAFF. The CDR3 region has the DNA TGTGCCAGCAGCACCGGACAGAACACTGAAGCTTTCTTT.

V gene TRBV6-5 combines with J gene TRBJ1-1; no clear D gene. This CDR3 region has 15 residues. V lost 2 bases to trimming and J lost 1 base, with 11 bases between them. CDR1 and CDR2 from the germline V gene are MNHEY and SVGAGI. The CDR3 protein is CASSYTGPPNTEAFF. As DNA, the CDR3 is TGTGCCAGCAGTTACACTGGGCCCCCGAACACTGAAGCTTTCTTT.

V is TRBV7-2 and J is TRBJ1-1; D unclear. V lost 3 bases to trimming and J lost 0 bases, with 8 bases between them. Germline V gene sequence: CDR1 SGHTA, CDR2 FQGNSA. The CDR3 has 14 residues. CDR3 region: CASSLVGVNTEAFF. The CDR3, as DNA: TGTGCCAGCAGCTTGGTCGGGGTGAACACTGAAGCTTTCTTT.

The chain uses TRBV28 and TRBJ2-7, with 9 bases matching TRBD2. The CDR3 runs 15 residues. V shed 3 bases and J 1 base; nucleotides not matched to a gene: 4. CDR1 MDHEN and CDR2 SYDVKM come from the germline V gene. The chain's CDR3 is CASSFRLADSYEQYF. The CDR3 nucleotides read TGTGCCAGCAGTTTTAGACTAGCGGATTCCTACGAGCAGTACTTC.

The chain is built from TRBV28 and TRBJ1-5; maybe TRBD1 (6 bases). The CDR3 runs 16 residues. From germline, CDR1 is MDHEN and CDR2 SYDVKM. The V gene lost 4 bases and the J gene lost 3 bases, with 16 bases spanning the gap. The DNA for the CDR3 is TGTGCCAGCAGTTCCCGTTTAACAGGGAACAATCAGCCCCAGCATTTT. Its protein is CASSSRLTGNNQPQHF.

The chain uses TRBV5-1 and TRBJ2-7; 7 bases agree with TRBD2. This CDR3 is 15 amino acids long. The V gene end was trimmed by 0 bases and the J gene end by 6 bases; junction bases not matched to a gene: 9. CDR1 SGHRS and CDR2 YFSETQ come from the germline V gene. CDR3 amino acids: CASSLAQETGGEQYF. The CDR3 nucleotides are TGCGCCAGCAGCTTGGCTCAGGAGACGGGAGGCGAGCAGTACTTC.

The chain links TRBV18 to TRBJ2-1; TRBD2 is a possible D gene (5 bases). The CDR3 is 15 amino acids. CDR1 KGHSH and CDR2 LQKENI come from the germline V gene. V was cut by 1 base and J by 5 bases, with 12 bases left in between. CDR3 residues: CASSPRFVGDNEQFF. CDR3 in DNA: TGTGCCAGCTCACCACGGTTCGTCGGGGACAATGAGCAGTTCTTC.

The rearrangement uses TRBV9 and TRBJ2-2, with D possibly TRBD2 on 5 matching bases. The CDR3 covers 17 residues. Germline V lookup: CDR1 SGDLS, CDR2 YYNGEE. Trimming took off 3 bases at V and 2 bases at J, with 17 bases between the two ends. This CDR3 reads CASSATTRSTNTGELFF. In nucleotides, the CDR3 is TGTGCCAGCAGCGCCACAACTAGGAGTACCAACACCGGGGAGCTGTTTTTT.

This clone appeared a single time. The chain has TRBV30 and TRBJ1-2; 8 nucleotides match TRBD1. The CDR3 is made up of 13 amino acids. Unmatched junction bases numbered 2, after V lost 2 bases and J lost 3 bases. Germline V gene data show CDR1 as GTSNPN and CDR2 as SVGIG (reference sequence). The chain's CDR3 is CAWSLTGDYGYTF. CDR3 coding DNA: TGTGCCTGGAGTTTGACAGGGGACTATGGCTACACCTTC.

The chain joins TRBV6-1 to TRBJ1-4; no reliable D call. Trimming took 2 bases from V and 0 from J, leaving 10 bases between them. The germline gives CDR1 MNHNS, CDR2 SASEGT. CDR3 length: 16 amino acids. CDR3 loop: CASSEREAATNEKLFF. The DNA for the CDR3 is TGTGCCAGCAGTGAAAGGGAGGCGGCAACTAATGAAAAACTGTTTTTT.

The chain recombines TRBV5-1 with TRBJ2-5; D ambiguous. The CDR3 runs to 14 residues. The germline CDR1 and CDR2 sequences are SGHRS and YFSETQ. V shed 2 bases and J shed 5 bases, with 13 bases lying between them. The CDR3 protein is CASSFSRFGETQYF. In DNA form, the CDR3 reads TGCGCCAGCAGCTTTTCTAGGTTTGGGGAGACCCAGTACTTC.

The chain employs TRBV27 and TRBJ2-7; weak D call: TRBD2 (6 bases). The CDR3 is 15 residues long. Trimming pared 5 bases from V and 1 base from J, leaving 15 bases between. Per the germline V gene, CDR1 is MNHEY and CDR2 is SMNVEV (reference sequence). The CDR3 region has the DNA TGTGCCAGCAGTCGCCGGGACTCTTATTCCTACGAGCAGTACTTC. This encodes CASSRRDSYSYEQYF.

The CDR3 DNA follows: TGTGCCAGCAGCTCGACCGGCGGGGCAGGGGAAAAACTGTTTTTT. It yields the protein CASSSTGGAGEKLFF. V usage is TRBV4-2 and J usage is TRBJ1-4; a possible D gene is TRBD1 (5 bases). The CDR3 has 15 amino acids. V gave up 5 bases and J gave up 8 bases, with 18 bases separating them. Germline assignment: CDR1 LGHNA and CDR2 YNFKEQ.

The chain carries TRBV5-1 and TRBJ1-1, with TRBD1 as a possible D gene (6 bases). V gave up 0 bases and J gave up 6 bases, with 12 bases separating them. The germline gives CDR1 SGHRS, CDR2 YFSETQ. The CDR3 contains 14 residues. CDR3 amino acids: CASSLGGGPPEAFF. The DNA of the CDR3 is TGCGCCAGCAGCTTGGGGGGGGGCCCCCCTGAAGCTTTCTTT.

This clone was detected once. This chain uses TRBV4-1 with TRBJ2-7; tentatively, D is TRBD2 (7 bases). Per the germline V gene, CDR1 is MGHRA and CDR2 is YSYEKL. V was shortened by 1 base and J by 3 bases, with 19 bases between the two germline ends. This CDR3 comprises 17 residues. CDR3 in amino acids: CASSQVLGAGHVYEQYF. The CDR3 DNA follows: TGCGCCAGCAGCCAAGTGTTGGGAGCGGGACATGTCTACGAGCAGTACTTC.

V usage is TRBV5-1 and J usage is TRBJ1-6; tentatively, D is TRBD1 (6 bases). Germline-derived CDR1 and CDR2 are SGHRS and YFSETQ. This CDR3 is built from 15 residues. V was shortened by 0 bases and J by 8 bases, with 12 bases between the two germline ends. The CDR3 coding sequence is TGCGCCAGCAGCTTGGAGGTAGGGGGGGATTCACCCCTCCACTTT. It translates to CASSLEVGGDSPLHF.

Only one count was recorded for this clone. CDR3 in amino acids: CASSPRGTNTEAFF. CDR3 nucleotides: TGTGCCAGCTCTCCGAGGGGGACCAACACTGAAGCTTTCTTT. V is TRBV18 and J is TRBJ1-1; D perhaps matches TRBD1 (6 bases). Trimming removed 6 bases from V and 2 bases from J, with 13 bases in between. Germline loops: CDR1 KGHSH, CDR2 LQKENI. This CDR3 contains 14 residues.

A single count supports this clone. The CDR3 is CASSSPDSYEQYF. The CDR3 DNA is TGTGCCAGTAGTTCCCCGGACAGCTACGAGCAGTACTTC. This chain connects TRBV19 to TRBJ2-7; possibly TRBD1 for D (6 bases). The germline V gene has CDR1 LNHDA and CDR2 SQIVND (reference sequence). CDR3 length: 13 amino acids. Trimming removed 5 bases from V and 3 bases from J, with 11 bases in between. Supplemented by reference TRBV19 and TRBJ2-7, the full variable domain reads DGGITQSPKYLFRKEGQNVTLSCEQNLNHDAMYWYRQDPGQGLRLIYYSQIVNDFQKGDIAEGYSVSREKKESFPLTVTSAQKNPTAFYLCASSSPDSYEQYFGPGTRLTVT.

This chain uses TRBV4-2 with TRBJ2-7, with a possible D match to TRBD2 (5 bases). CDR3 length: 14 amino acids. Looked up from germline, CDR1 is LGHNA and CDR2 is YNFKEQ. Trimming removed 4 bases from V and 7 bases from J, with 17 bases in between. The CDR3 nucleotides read TGTGCCAGCAGCCCGGACCAATCTTCGGGAGAGCAGTACTTC. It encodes CASSPDQSSGEQYF.

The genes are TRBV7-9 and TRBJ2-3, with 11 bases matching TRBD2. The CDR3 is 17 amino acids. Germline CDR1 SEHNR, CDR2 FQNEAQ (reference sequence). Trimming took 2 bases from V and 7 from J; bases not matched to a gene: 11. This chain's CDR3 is CASSLRGGLAVSNTQYF. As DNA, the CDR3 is TGTGCCAGCAGCTTACGGGGGGGACTAGCGGTTAGTAATACGCAGTATTTT.

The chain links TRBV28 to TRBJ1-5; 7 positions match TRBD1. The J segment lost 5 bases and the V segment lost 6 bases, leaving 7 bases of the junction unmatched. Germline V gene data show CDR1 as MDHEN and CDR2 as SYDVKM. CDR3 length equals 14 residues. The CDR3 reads CASSIRQGDQPQHF. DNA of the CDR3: TGTGCCAGCAGCATTCGACAGGGCGATCAGCCCCAGCATTTT.

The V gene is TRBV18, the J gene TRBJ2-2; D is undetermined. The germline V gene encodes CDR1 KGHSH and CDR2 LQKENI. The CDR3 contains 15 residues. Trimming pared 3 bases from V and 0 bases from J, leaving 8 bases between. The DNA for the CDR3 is TGTGCCAGCTCACCGGGCCTTCCGAACACCGGGGAGCTGTTTTTT. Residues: CASSPGLPNTGELFF.